These 5 T cell receptor beta chains share one sample of origin, sequenced in a study of regulatory T cells in long-lasting Graves disease. Time point of the sample: newly diagnosed GD, antithyroid drugs for less than 3 months. From PBMCs, RNA was extracted and then used to make the TCR library. Building the TCR beta libraries relied on iRepertoire HTBI primers, and CDR3 regions underwent Arm-PCR. Each CDR3 protein is one row after TCRdb ran MiXCR on the multiplex PCR reads. This repertoire shows about 440,000 distinct CDR3 sequences, less than 20% found once; its top ten account for roughly 10%. These data were also reused for a study on T cells in Graves' hyperthyroidism and ophthalmopathy.

This specimen consisted of peripheral blood mononuclear cells (PBMCs), obtained at new diagnosis, from a patient treated with antithyroid drugs. All receptors come from a woman younger than 45 with Graves disease.

The V and J genes are TRBV19 and TRBJ2-7, with 9 bases identical to TRBD1. The CDR3 length is 14 residues. From germline, CDR1 is LNHDA and CDR2 SQIVND (reference sequence). The J segment lost 2 bases and the V segment lost 2 bases, leaving 1 base of the junction unmatched. CDR3 residues: CASSIRTGAYEQYF. The CDR3 DNA reads as TGTGCCAGTAGTATAAGGACAGGGGCCTACGAGCAGTACTTC.

This clonotype was picked up many times. V is TRBV10-3 and J is TRBJ1-1; 8 nucleotides match TRBD1. This CDR3 region has 14 residues. Germline-derived CDR1 and CDR2 are ENHRY and SYGVKD. The ends lost 4 bases at V and 0 bases at J; junction bases unmatched: 1. CDR3 nucleotide sequence: TGTGCCATCAGTGGACAGGGGTTGAACACTGAAGCTTTCTTT. Protein sequence: CAISGQGLNTEAFF.

In this sample, this clonotype turned up many times. This CDR3 is CASSPYSNQPQHF. DNA for the CDR3: TGTGCCAGCAGCCCCTATAGCAATCAGCCCCAGCATTTT. The chain uses TRBV11-2 and TRBJ1-5; D ambiguous. CDR1 and CDR2 (germline): SGHAT, FQNNGV. V lost 5 bases and J lost 0, with 5 bases in between. CDR3 length: 13 amino acids.

This clonotype was counted many times. This rearrangement joins TRBV18 to TRBJ2-7, with D possibly being TRBD1 (7 bases). V lost 6 bases and J 3 bases, leaving 15 bases between the germline ends. Per the germline V gene, CDR1 is KGHSH and CDR2 is LQKENI. The length of the CDR3 is 14 residues. The DNA for the CDR3 is TGTGCCAGCTCGCCTCCAGGGGGGCTCTACGAGCAGTACTTC. Protein: CASSPPGGLYEQYF.

The chain carries TRBV27 and TRBJ1-2, with 8 bases aligning to TRBD1. V gave up 3 bases and J gave up 5 bases; unmatched junction bases: 5. CDR1 MNHEY and CDR2 SMNVEV come from the germline V gene (reference sequence). The CDR3 sequence is 14 residues long. In nucleotides, the CDR3 is TGTGCCAGCAGTTTTGCAGGGGGCGCATATGGCTACACCTTC. Protein product: CASSFAGGAYGYTF.